The 20 T cell receptor beta chains below were found in one sample sequenced in a study of cytotoxic CD8 clonotypes in ibrutinib-treated CLL. Some clones are missing from TCRdb's copy, which holds only in-frame ones; the method was immunoSEQ multiplex PCR. The table lists around 33,000 clones, 49% of them singletons. This sample comprised PBMCs, obtained before ibrutinib treatment. These receptors were taken from a human donor with chronic lymphocytic leukemia.

The chain is built from TRBV2 and TRBJ1-6; D uncertain. Germline V gene lookup returns CDR1 SNHLY and CDR2 FYNNEI. Trimming pared 6 bases from V and 9 bases from J, leaving 15 bases between. The CDR3 contains 14 residues. The CDR3 spells CASSAGQVPSPLHF. In DNA form, the CDR3 reads TGTGCCAGCAGCGCCGGGCAGGTTCCTTCACCCCTCCACTTT.

CDR3: CASSFGGSTNEKLFF. CDR3 nucleotides: TGTGCCAGCAGTTTCGGGGGATCAACTAATGAAAAACTGTTTTTT. The chain has TRBV28 and TRBJ1-4, with a tentative D call TRBD1 (5 bases). V gave up 3 bases and J gave up 0 bases, with 8 bases separating them. Per the germline V gene, CDR1 is MDHEN and CDR2 is SYDVKM. The CDR3 is 15 residues long.

This chain joins TRBV6-5 and TRBJ1-6; D is possibly TRBD1 (5 bases). The CDR3 is 15 residues long. CDR1 MNHEY and CDR2 SVGAGI come from the germline V gene. V lost 8 bases and J lost 0, with 11 bases in between. CDR3 sequence: CASGAFSSYNSPLHF. The CDR3 bases are TGTGCCAGCGGGGCCTTCTCCTCCTATAATTCACCCCTCCACTTT.

V and J are TRBV29-1 and TRBJ1-1; D call uncertain. The CDR3 runs to 14 residues. Per germline, CDR1 SQVTM and CDR2 ANQGSEA. With 6 bases removed from V and 1 base from J, the gap between germline ends came to 15 bases. CDR3 in DNA: TGCAGCGTGGCCTTTACTTCACCGAACACTGAAGCTTTCTTT. This sequence encodes CSVAFTSPNTEAFF.

This clone was detected a few times. The rearrangement links TRBV5-1 to TRBJ2-1; TRBD2 matches at 8 bases. Losses at the gene ends were 0 bases for V and 1 base for J; bases not matched to a gene: 0. The CDR3 sequence is 15 residues long. Germline lookup yields CDR1 SGHRS and CDR2 YFSETQ. This chain's CDR3 is CASSLGGGSYNEQFF. The CDR3 DNA sequence: TGCGCCAGCAGCTTGGGCGGGGGGTCCTACAATGAGCAGTTCTTC.

The chain is built from TRBV5-1 and TRBJ2-7, with 8 bases matching TRBD1. From germline, CDR1 is SGHRS and CDR2 YFSETQ. Trimming removed 1 base from V and 2 bases from J; junction bases left unmatched: 5. The CDR3 consists of 15 residues. The CDR3 region is CASSLWTGKTYEQYF. In nucleotides, the CDR3 is TGCGCCAGCAGCTTGTGGACAGGGAAAACCTACGAGCAGTACTTC.

This chain uses TRBV29-1 with TRBJ1-2; maybe TRBD1 (5 bases). V gave up 3 bases and J gave up 4 bases, with 15 bases separating them. Germline-derived CDR1 and CDR2 are SQVTM and ANQGSEA. The CDR3 extends over 14 amino acids. CDR3 loop: CSVDTHRMPYGYTF. CDR3 bases: TGCAGCGTTGATACCCACAGGATGCCCTATGGCTACACCTTC.

This clone appeared many times. In nucleotides, the CDR3 is TGTGCTAGTGGTTTGCCACAGATGGGCATGACAGATACGCAGTATTTT. Protein: CASGLPQMGMTDTQYF. This chain connects TRBV12-5 to TRBJ2-3; D is uncertain. The CDR3 spans 16 residues. The germline CDR1 and CDR2 sequences are LGHNT and FRNRAP. The V end was cut by 2 bases, the J end by 3 bases, with 15 bases between.

V usage is TRBV10-3 and J usage is TRBJ2-2; a weak D match, TRBD1 (6 bases). V gave up 6 bases and J gave up 4 bases, with 12 bases separating them. Per germline, CDR1 ENHRY and CDR2 SYGVKD. The CDR3 is 14 amino acids. The CDR3 is CAIRPGAGTGELFF. The CDR3 DNA reads TGTGCCATCAGACCAGGGGCCGGCACCGGGGAGCTGTTTTTT.

V gene TRBV10-2 combines with J gene TRBJ1-6; 7 bases agree with TRBD1. The length of the CDR3 is 15 residues. Germline CDR1 WSHSY, CDR2 SAAADI. V was pared by 5 bases and J by 0 bases, with 1 base of the junction left unmatched. The CDR3 reads CASSWDSSYNSPLHF. The DNA for the CDR3 is TGCGCCAGCAGTTGGGACAGCTCCTATAATTCACCCCTCCACTTT.

The chain joins TRBV2 to TRBJ1-3; the D gene is possibly TRBD1 (5 bases). The CDR3 sequence is 16 residues long. V was clipped by 3 bases and J by 4 bases, with 16 bases between them. The germline gives CDR1 SNHLY, CDR2 FYNNEI. The CDR3 spells CASSDGRGVRGNTIYF. CDR3 coding DNA: TGTGCCAGCAGTGATGGGCGGGGGGTACGCGGAAACACCATATATTTT.

This clone has a handful of counts. The chain employs TRBV6-1 and TRBJ2-5; tentative D call: TRBD1 (6 bases). CDR3 length: 18 residues. CDR1 is MNHNS, CDR2 SASEGT, per germline. Deletions cut 2 bases from V and 4 bases from J, with 23 bases between. CDR3 sequence: CASSERGLSAVARETQYF. The CDR3 DNA sequence: TGTGCCAGCAGTGAAAGGGGGTTGAGTGCAGTGGCCCGAGAGACCCAGTACTTC.

A few counts support this clone. The rearrangement uses TRBV9 and TRBJ1-2; D unresolved. Trimming pared 4 bases from V and 1 base from J, leaving 11 bases between. This CDR3 is built from 14 residues. Germline V gene sequence: CDR1 SGDLS, CDR2 YYNGEE. CDR3 in DNA: TGTGCCAGCAGCCCCCCGGGGATTAACTATGGCTACACCTTC. Translation: CASSPPGINYGYTF.

CDR3 protein: CASSPRTGGYGYTF. In DNA form, the CDR3 reads TGTGCCAGCAGCCCTAGGACAGGAGGCTATGGCTACACCTTC. The J gene is TRBJ1-2, the V gene TRBV9, with TRBD1 identical over 7 bases. This CDR3 is built from 14 residues. V shed 4 bases, J shed 4 bases, and the junction held 7 bases outside the gene matches. From germline, CDR1 is SGDLS and CDR2 YYNGEE. Full variable domain (remainder filled in from reference TRBV9 and TRBJ1-2): DSGVTQTPKHLITATGQRVTLRCSPRSGDLSVYWYQQSLDQGLQFLIQYYNGEERAKGNILERFSAQQFPDLHSELNLSSLELGDSALYFCASSPRTGGYGYTFGSGTRLTVV.

Concerning this clone itself: Other DNA sequences in this sample translate to the same CDR3. The J gene is TRBJ2-7, the V gene TRBV6-1; tentatively, D is TRBD1 or TRBD2 (5 bases each). Germline CDR1 and CDR2: MNHNS and SASEGT. The CDR3 has 13 residues. V lost 11 bases to trimming and J lost 3 bases, with 17 bases between them. CDR3 amino acids: CAGVGDGDYEQYF. The CDR3, as DNA: TGTGCCGGCGTAGGGGACGGGGACTACGAGCAGTACTTC.

This clone occurred once. V gene TRBV2 combines with J gene TRBJ2-7, with 7 bases fitting TRBD1. Trimming took 6 bases from V and 4 from J; bases not matched to a gene: 12. This CDR3 has 15 residues. Germline V gene lookup returns CDR1 SNHLY and CDR2 FYNNEI. The CDR3 loop is CASRLYRGQRYEQYF. The DNA for the CDR3 is TGTGCCAGCAGATTATATAGGGGACAGAGATACGAGCAGTACTTC.

This clone was seen only a few times. This chain connects TRBV2 to TRBJ2-6; D not certain. The CDR3 runs to 16 residues. Germline V gene lookup returns CDR1 SNHLY and CDR2 FYNNEI. Trimming removed 2 bases from V and 0 bases from J, with 8 bases in between. The CDR3 is CASSETQFSGANVLTF. DNA for the CDR3: TGTGCCAGCAGTGAAACACAGTTCTCTGGGGCCAACGTCCTGACTTTC.

V and J are TRBV7-9 and TRBJ1-1, with D unclear. Trimming stripped 3 bases from V and 1 base from J, with 6 bases between. This CDR3 has 13 amino acids. Germline V CDR1 and CDR2: SEHNR, FQNEAQ (reference sequence). CDR3 sequence: CASSFTGNTEAFF. CDR3 bases: TGTGCCAGCAGCTTTACCGGGAACACTGAAGCTTTCTTT.

The chain joins TRBV11-1 to TRBJ2-3, with TRBD1 as a possible D gene (5 bases). The CDR3 loop spans 15 amino acids. From germline, CDR1 is SGHAT and CDR2 FQDESV (reference sequence). V dropped 4 bases and J dropped 1 base, with 12 bases sitting between them. In nucleotides, the CDR3 is TGTGCCAGCAGCTGGCAGGGCGTAGGCACAGATACGCAGTATTTT. Residues: CASSWQGVGTDTQYF.

The sample holds a few counts of this clone. The chain uses TRBV10-2 and TRBJ1-5; D gene unclear. Germline values: CDR1 WSHSY, CDR2 SAAADI. This CDR3 contains 13 residues. Deletions cut 6 bases from V and 10 bases from J, with 16 bases between. This CDR3 reads CASSTAKISPQHF. The CDR3 DNA reads TGCGCCAGCAGCACAGCAAAAATCAGCCCCCAGCATTTT.